Listed here are 8 T cell receptor beta chains from one sample, sequenced in a study of T cells after yellow fever vaccination. TCRdb used MiXCR to reprocess the 5' RACE reads, holding one entry per CDR3 protein. In the table there are 250,000 to 400,000 distinct CDR3 sequences, approximately 4% of which are singletons. The specimen comprised PBMCs, sampled 15 days after the yellow fever booster vaccination. These TCRs come from a man aged 18 to 30 who received the YFV17D yellow fever vaccine.

This clonotype appeared many times. V and J are TRBV5-1 and TRBJ2-5; 7 nucleotides agree with TRBD1. The CDR3 is 15 amino acids. Germline CDR1 is SGHRS and CDR2 is YFSETQ. V lost 1 base and J lost 1; bases outside the gene matches: 4. CDR3 residues: CASSLQGQSQETQYF. The CDR3 DNA is TGCGCCAGCAGCTTGCAGGGACAGAGCCAAGAGACCCAGTACTTC.

This clonotype has a handful of counts. The rearrangement joins TRBV7-6 to TRBJ1-1, with 7 nucleotides matching TRBD1. This CDR3 has 14 residues. Germline V lookup: CDR1 SGHVS, CDR2 FNYEAQ. The trim removed 5 bases at V and 5 bases at J, leaving 8 bases unmatched. The CDR3 DNA reads TGTGCCAGCAGCCTCAGACAGGGATTAACTGAAGCTTTCTTT. Amino acid sequence: CASSLRQGLTEAFF.

This clonotype was seen only a few times. The CDR3 DNA reads TGTGCCAGCAGTCTGGCCCAGCTCTCAAAAAACATTCAGTACTTC. Translating gives CASSLAQLSKNIQYF. The chain carries TRBV2 and TRBJ2-4; D is unresolved. V was pared by 5 bases and J by 4 bases, with 15 bases between. The length of the CDR3 is 15 residues. Germline assignment: CDR1 SNHLY and CDR2 FYNNEI.

This clonotype has just a few counts. The CDR3 is CASSYLAASYGYTF. The DNA for the CDR3 is TGTGCCAGCAGTTACCTCGCAGCCTCCTATGGCTACACCTTC. The chain recombines TRBV6-2 or TRBV6-3 with TRBJ1-2; the D is unclear. V shed 2 bases and J shed 4 bases, with 11 bases lying between them. The CDR3 runs 14 residues. Germline V gene lookup returns CDR1 MNHEY and CDR2 SVGEGT.

This clonotype was picked up a small number of times. The V gene is TRBV29-1, the J gene TRBJ1-1; 10 bases are shared with TRBD1. CDR1 is SQVTM, CDR2 ANQGSEA, per germline. The CDR3 length is 13 residues. For the CDR3, the DNA is TGCAGGGGTGACAGGGGGCTTGCAACTGAAGCTTTCTTT. Protein product: CRGDRGLATEAFF.

This clonotype occurred many times. J is TRBJ2-1 and V is TRBV24-1, with D tentatively TRBD1 (6 bases). In germline, CDR1 is KGHDR, CDR2 SFDVKD. Deletions cut 6 bases from V and 5 bases from J, with 13 bases between. The CDR3 totals 14 residues. DNA for the CDR3: TGTGCCACCAGTTTAGACAGGATGGACAATGAGCAGTTCTTC. It specifies CATSLDRMDNEQFF.

The CDR3 reads CSARTSAQETQYF. The CDR3 bases are TGCAGTGCTAGGACTAGCGCACAAGAGACCCAGTACTTC. This chain uses TRBV20-1 with TRBJ2-5; 8 bases are shared with TRBD2. The germline CDR1 and CDR2 sequences are DFQATT and SNEGSKA (reference sequence). Germline trimming cut 3 bases from V and 2 bases from J; bases unmatched to any gene: 2. The CDR3 runs to 13 residues.

In this sample, this clonotype turned up many times. This rearrangement joins TRBV5-1 to TRBJ2-1, with unresolved D. Germline V gene data show CDR1 as SGHRS and CDR2 as YFSETQ. The CDR3 loop spans 15 amino acids. V was trimmed by 0 bases and J by 0 bases, leaving 7 bases between them. CDR3 sequence (DNA): TGCGCCAGCAGCTTGGATGCGAGCTCCTACAATGAGCAGTTCTTC. It is translated as CASSLDASSYNEQFF.